The rows below give T cell receptor beta chains drawn from one sample of a study of CD4 T cells in lung cancer. Sequenced by immunoSEQ multiplex PCR; TCRdb stores in-frame clones only, minus some. The sample has 10,000 to 11,000 clones, around two thirds seen once. Sequencing used normal lung tissue taken away from the tumor. Receptors originate from a man aged 55 to 70 with non-small cell lung cancer. The CDR3 runs from the conserved cysteine through the conserved F or W.

v_call	j_call	cdr3_aa
TRBV5-1	TRBJ2-7	CASSPGLAGTYEQYF
TRBV29-1	TRBJ2-1	CSVRGGTSGSSYNEQFF
TRBV7-9	TRBJ2-7	CASTRGRGDEQYF
TRBV30	TRBJ2-7	CAWSGGLVPYF
TRBV5-4	TRBJ1-1	CANYGGEEGGNTEAFF
TRBV20-1	TRBJ1-1	CSVLREAFF
TRBV6-1	TRBJ1-5	CASSGRGHNQPQHF
TRBV5-1	TRBJ2-3	CASSLPDSSGTDTQYF
TRBV6-5	TRBJ2-7	CASSLGLPGQDYEQYF
TRBV11-3	TRBJ1-1	CASSQGARTEAFF
TRBV29-1	TRBJ2-7	CSAQGGYEQYF
TRBV30	TRBJ1-5	CAWSGTGVQPQHF
TRBV2	TRBJ1-2	CASSAPEDYGYTF
TRBV7-3	TRBJ1-4	CASSPFLVATNEKLFF
TRBV10-2	TRBJ2-1	CASSASGRGNEQFF
TRBV6-5	TRBJ2-1	CASSLVGAEQFF
TRBV27	TRBJ2-6	CASRYRGAVGGANVLTF
TRBV11-2	TRBJ2-2	CAGGSGRARAGELFF
TRBV29-1	TRBJ1-2	CSVEVHPSGQGKGYTF
TRBV2	TRBJ2-3	CASTLLAGGDTQYF
TRBV6-1	TRBJ1-5	CASSPGGWSQPQHF
TRBV18	TRBJ2-1	CASSPPQRGGHNEQFF
TRBV19	TRBJ1-2	CASIAAGDAYGYTF
TRBV6-4	TRBJ1-4	CASSDAPGQGEKLFF
TRBV12-2	TRBJ2-1	CASRLALRTSGNYNEQFF
TRBV7-9	TRBJ1-4	CASSSLLGVEKLFF
TRBV7-8	TRBJ2-1	CASSRPPGSAYNEQFF
TRBV19	TRBJ2-7	CASKRTGRYEQYF
TRBV6-1	TRBJ1-3	CASAQGNTIYF
TRBV6-1	TRBJ2-5	CASITTSFQETQYF
TRBV15	TRBJ1-1	CATSRDRGPTEAFF
TRBV5-4	TRBJ1-5	CASSSRPGQPQHF
TRBV5-6	TRBJ1-2	CASSPGTGDGYGYTF
TRBV6-5	TRBJ2-7	CASKMVRDSYEQYF
TRBV7-9	TRBJ1-2	CASSGGQGTNGYTF
TRBV5-6	TRBJ2-7	CASSLVGGGLAEQYF
TRBV28	TRBJ2-1	CASSFRGTYNEQFF
TRBV10-2	TRBJ1-2	CASNGGTNYGYTF
TRBV9	TRBJ1-3	CASSGRTGANPGNTIYF
TRBV18	TRBJ2-7	CASSPPKGAKGPSYEQYF
TRBV6-5	TRBJ2-3	CASSYRAGIDTQYF
TRBV7-3	TRBJ2-7	CASSPGGPSSYEQYF
TRBV27	TRBJ2-3	CASSPRGSTDTQYF
TRBV6-1	TRBJ1-2	CASSDPRGYGYTF
TRBV10-1	TRBJ2-7	CASSESARTGNNEQYF
TRBV2	TRBJ2-4	CASGTFRGGRSKNIQYF
TRBV11-2	TRBJ2-3	CASNPGGGSTDTQYF
TRBV7-8	TRBJ1-1	CATSGTTEAFF
TRBV5-1	TRBJ1-1	CASSSDSPVKAFF
TRBV4-2	TRBJ2-5	CASSQDGVAGGKKETQYF
TRBV5-4	TRBJ1-4	CASSLGQGRGTNEKLFF